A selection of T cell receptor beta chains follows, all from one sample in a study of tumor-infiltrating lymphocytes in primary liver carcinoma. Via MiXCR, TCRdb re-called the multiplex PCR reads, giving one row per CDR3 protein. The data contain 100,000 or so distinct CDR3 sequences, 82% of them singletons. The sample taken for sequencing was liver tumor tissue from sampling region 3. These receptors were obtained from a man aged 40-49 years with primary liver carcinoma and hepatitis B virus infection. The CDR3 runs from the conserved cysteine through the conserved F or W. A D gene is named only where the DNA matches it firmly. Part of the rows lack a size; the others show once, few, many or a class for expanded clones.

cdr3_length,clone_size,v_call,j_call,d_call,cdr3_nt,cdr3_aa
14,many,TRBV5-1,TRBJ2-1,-,TGCGCCAGCAGCTTGGGGGCGGATTACAATGAGCAGTTCTTC,CASSLGADYNEQFF
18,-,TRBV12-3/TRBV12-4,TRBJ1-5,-,TGTGCCAGCAACCTCGCCCTTTGGGACGGCAATAGCAATCAGCCCCAGCATTTT,CASNLALWDGNSNQPQHF
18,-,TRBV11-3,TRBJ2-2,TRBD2,TGTGCCAGTAGCTTAGGGCGGATAGCGGGAGGGAACATCGGGGAGCTGATTTTT,CASSLGRIAGGNIGELIF
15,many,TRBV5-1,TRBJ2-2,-,TGCGCCAGCAGCTTGGCCATGGGGAGCACCGGGGAGCTGTTTTTT,CASSLAMGSTGELFF
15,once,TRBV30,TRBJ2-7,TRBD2,TGCCCCTGGACGACTAGCGGGAGGACCTACATTAAGCAGTACTTC,CPWTTSGRTYIKQYF
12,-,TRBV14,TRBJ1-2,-,TGTACGAGCAGTCGCGGAGGCTATGGCTACACCTTC,CTSSRGGYGYTF
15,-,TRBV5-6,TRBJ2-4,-,TGTGCCAACAACCTCGAGGGGCTAGCCAAAAACATTCAGTATTTC,CANNLEGLAKNIQYF
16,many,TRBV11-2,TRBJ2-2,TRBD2,TGTGCCAGCAGCTCTTCTAGCGGCGCGAACACCGGGGAGCTGTTTTTT,CASSSSSGANTGELFF
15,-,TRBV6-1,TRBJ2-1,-,TGTGCCAGCTCCTTCGTTGGTACGAGGAACAATGAACAGTTCTTC,CASSFVGTRNNEQFF
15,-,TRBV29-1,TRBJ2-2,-,TGCAGCGTTGGGGCTAGCGCTGCGATCACCGGGGAGCTGTTTTTT,CSVGASAAITGELFF
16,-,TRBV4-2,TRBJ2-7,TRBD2,TGTGCCTGTAGCCTGTCCTACGGGAGGGGCACGAGAGAGCAGTACTTC,CACSLSYGRGTREQYF
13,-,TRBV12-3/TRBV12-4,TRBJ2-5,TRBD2,TGTACCAGCAGTCTAGCGGGAGTTGAGACCCAGTATTTC,CTSSLAGVETQYF
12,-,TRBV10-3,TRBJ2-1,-,TGTGTCATAGCAGGCGGTTACAATGAGCAGTTCTTC,CVIAGGYNEQFF
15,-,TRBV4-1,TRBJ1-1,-,TGCGCCAGCAGCCTATCAGGGCGCGGGAACACTGAAGCTTTCTTT,CASSLSGRGNTEAFF
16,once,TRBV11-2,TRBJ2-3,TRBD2,TGTGCCAGCAGCTTACCAGCGGGAGCCAGCACAGATACGCAGTATTTT,CASSLPAGASTDTQYF
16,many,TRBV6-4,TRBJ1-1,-,TGTGCCAGCAGTCCGGGGGGGGGCCGGTCGGACACTGAAGCTTTCTTT,CASSPGGGRSDTEAFF
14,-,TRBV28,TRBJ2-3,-,TGCGCCACCTCTAAGACAGTGCTGACAGATACGCGGTACTTT,CATSKTVLTDTRYF
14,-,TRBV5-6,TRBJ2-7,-,TGTGCCAGCAGCTCGGGAACAGGATACTACGAGCAGTACTTC,CASSSGTGYYEQYF
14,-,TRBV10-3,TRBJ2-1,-,TGTGCCATCACTGAGGGGTTGGGACACAATGAGCAGTTCTTC,CAITEGLGHNEQFF
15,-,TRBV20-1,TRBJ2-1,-,TGCACTGCTCCTCGGACCGATGGGACTTACAATGAGCAGTTCTTC,CTAPRTDGTYNEQFF
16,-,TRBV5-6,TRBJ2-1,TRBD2,TGTGCCAGCATCCCGTCTGGGAGCGGGAGGGACAGTGAGCAGTTCTTC,CASIPSGSGRDSEQFF
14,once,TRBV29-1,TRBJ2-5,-,TGCATCATTGGAGGGACGGGACCCTTGGAGACCCAGTACTTC,CIIGGTGPLETQYF
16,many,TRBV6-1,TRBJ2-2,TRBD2,TGTGCCAGCAAATATACTAGCGGGAGACGGACCGGGGAGCTGTTTTTT,CASKYTSGRRTGELFF
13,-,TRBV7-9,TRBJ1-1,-,TGTGCCAGTAGCTTTACGCGGAACACTGAAGCTTTCTTT,CASSFTRNTEAFF
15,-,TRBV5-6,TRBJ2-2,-,TGTGCCAGCAACTGGGGGCAGACGAACACCGGGGAGCTGTTTTTT,CASNWGQTNTGELFF
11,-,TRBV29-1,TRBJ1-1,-,TGTAGCGCCGGGAACCCCGGCGAAGCTTTCTTT,CSAGNPGEAFF
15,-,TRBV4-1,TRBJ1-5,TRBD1,TGCGCCAGCAGCCAAGGGACAGGGGGAGATCAGCCCCTGCATTTT,CASSQGTGGDQPLHF
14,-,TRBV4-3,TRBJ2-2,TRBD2,TGCGCCACTAGCCAAGTGGGGGGGACCGGGGAGCTGTTTTTT,CATSQVGGTGELFF
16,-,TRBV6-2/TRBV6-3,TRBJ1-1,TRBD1,TGTGCCAGCAGTTACTCGAAGGACAGGATGAATACTGAAGCTTTCTTT,CASSYSKDRMNTEAFF
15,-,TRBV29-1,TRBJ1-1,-,TGCTGCGTTGCCCCAGGTTGGGGGATGAACAATGAAGCTTCCTTT,CCVAPGWGMNNEASF
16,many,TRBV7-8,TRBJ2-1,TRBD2,TGTGCCAGCAGCATTAAGACTAGCGGGAGGTCCAATGAGCAGTTCTTC,CASSIKTSGRSNEQFF
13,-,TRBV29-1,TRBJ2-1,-,TGCAGCGTTCAGCCAAGGGGGTGCAATGAGCAATTCTTC,CSVQPRGCNEQFF
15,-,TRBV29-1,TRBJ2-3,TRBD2,TGCAGCGTCTCCGGGACTAGCAGTCGGGGAGATAAGCAGTATTTT,CSVSGTSSRGDKQYF
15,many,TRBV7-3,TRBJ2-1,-,TGTGCCAGCAGCTTAAATGCGGGCTCCTACAATGAGCAGTTCTTC,CASSLNAGSYNEQFF
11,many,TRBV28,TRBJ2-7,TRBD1,TGTGCCAGCAGCCTACAGGGGGCTAGGTACTTC,CASSLQGARYF